One T cell receptor beta chain is described in this entry. Its antigen is undetermined. Deep was the level at which the assay was run. Some 30,000 T cell genomes, or around 180 ng DNA, went into the sorted-subset replicate PCRs. Produced via immunoSEQ multiplex PCR; TCRdb's table is partial and in-frame only. Of 2.3 million or so clones listed, roughly 93% are singletons. Germline V gene sequence: CDR1 SEHNR, CDR2 FQNEAQ (reference sequence). There are 16 residues in the CDR3. V was shortened by 2 bases and J by 3 bases, with 13 bases between the two germline ends. This specimen belongs to a study of shared clonotypes between healthy human individuals. Study-wide findings and caveats: For naive CD4 cells, approximately 4.7% of clonotypes were shared across a handful of donors. Unshared clonotypes carried lower generation probabilities than those common to all four donors.

Sequencing was performed on naive CD4+ T cells from PBMCs. Subset noted: CD45RA+ positively selected. The V and J genes are TRBV7-9 and TRBJ1-4; D remains ambiguous. This sequence originates from a man between 18 and 35 years old in good health. Some clones in this sample may be carry-over from other donors' samples. CDR3 protein: CASSLLAGGSNEKLFF. CDR3 bases: TGTGCCAGCAGCTTACTGGCGGGAGGTTCTAATGAAAAACTGTTTTTT.